The 13 T cell receptor beta chains below all came from one sample that was sequenced in a study of vaccination and CD4 T cells after COVID-19. Antigens for these TCRs are unknown. Treatment noted: approximately 9-day PBMC culture with coronavirus spike peptide pools or control peptides (ViraFEST assay). At the Johns Hopkins FTIC core, DNA taken from cultured CD4+ T cells was sequenced by way of the Oncomine TCR Beta short-read assay. MiXCR, applied by TCRdb to the PCR reads, yields one record per CDR3 protein. Among about 11,000 distinct CDR3 sequences listed, about 33% were seen once. This material consisted of CD4+ T cells from blood, cultured in vitro, taken after SARS-CoV-2 vaccination. These receptors all stem from a human donor who had recovered from COVID-19.

This clonotype was counted between two and nine times. The chain employs TRBV7-9 and TRBJ2-1; D uncertain. Germline V gene data show CDR1 as SEHNR and CDR2 as FQNEAQ (reference sequence). The CDR3 length is 14 residues. Trimming cost V 7 bases and J 8 bases, with 18 bases left between them. CDR3 DNA: TGTGCCAGCACCTCATCCTCCGGAGTAGATGAGCAGTTCTTC. The encoded protein is CASTSSSGVDEQFF. Combining the CDR3 with reference TRBV7-9 and TRBJ2-1 gives the whole variable domain DTGVSQNPRHKITKRGQNVTFRCDPISEHNRLYWYRQTLGQGPEFLTYFQNEAQLEKSRLLSDRFSAERPKGSFSTLEIQRTEQGDSAMYLCASTSSSGVDEQFFGPGTRLTVL.

V gene TRBV19 combines with J gene TRBJ2-1; the D gene could be TRBD1 or TRBD2 (5 bases each). V was pared by 4 bases and J by 10 bases, with 26 bases between. Looked up from germline, CDR1 is LNHDA and CDR2 is SQIVND (reference sequence). The CDR3 extends over 17 amino acids. CDR3 amino acids: CASSTRARASFYVEQFF. The CDR3 nucleotides are TGTGCCAGTAGTACCAGGGCCAGGGCTAGCTTTTATGTCGAGCAGTTCTTC.

The V gene is TRBV7-9, the J gene TRBJ1-6, with a tentative D call TRBD1 (6 bases). The CDR3 contains 15 residues. Between the trimmed V and J ends, which lost 3 bases and 10 bases, there was a span of 16 bases. Germline loops: CDR1 SEHNR, CDR2 FQNEAQ (reference sequence). CDR3 residues: CASSFSGGANSPLHF. DNA of the CDR3: TGTGCCAGCAGCTTTTCCGGGGGCGCAAACTCACCCCTCCACTTT.

This clonotype appeared a few times. This CDR3 is CASSYREGLTYEQYF. CDR3 DNA: TGTGCCAGCAGTTACCGGGAAGGGCTAACCTACGAGCAGTACTTC. The V and J genes are TRBV6-2 or TRBV6-3 and TRBJ2-7, with D maybe TRBD2 (5 bases). The CDR3 loop spans 15 amino acids. V was clipped by 2 bases and J by 2 bases, with 13 bases between them. Looked up from germline, CDR1 is MNHEY and CDR2 is SVGEGT.

This clonotype was observed a handful of times. The V call is TRBV20-1, the J call TRBJ2-1, with a weak D call TRBD2 (6 bases). Germline V gene lookup returns CDR1 DFQATT and CDR2 SNEGSKA (reference sequence). The germline V and J ends were trimmed by 1 base and 4 bases, with 11 bases remaining between them. The CDR3 spans 14 residues. In DNA, the CDR3 is TGCAGTGCTAGAGGGCGGGAACGATACAATGAGCAGTTCTTC. Its translation is CSARGRERYNEQFF.

V is TRBV2 and J is TRBJ1-6; possibly TRBD1 for D (5 bases). CDR3 size: 13 residues. Germline V gene lookup returns CDR1 SNHLY and CDR2 FYNNEI. Trimming took off 5 bases at V and 8 bases at J, with 10 bases between the two ends. The DNA of the CDR3 is TGTGCCAGCAGTCTATCCAGGGATTCACCCCTCCACTTT. This sequence encodes CASSLSRDSPLHF.

By share, this clonotype counts as medium-sized. This sequence joins TRBV7-3 and TRBJ2-2; 9 bases are a match to TRBD1. Germline V lookup: CDR1 SGHTA, CDR2 FQGTGA. V gave up 0 bases and J gave up 3 bases; unmatched junction bases: 11. The CDR3 sequence is 19 residues long. CDR3 in amino acids: CASSLTPLFGQGYTGELFF. As DNA, the CDR3 is TGTGCCAGCAGCTTAACCCCCCTGTTTGGACAGGGGTACACCGGGGAGCTGTTTTTT.

The chain carries TRBV30 and TRBJ1-2; perhaps TRBD1 as D (5 bases). V was trimmed by 2 bases and J by 6 bases, leaving 16 bases between them. Germline values: CDR1 GTSNPN, CDR2 SVGIG (reference sequence). CDR3 length: 14 residues. Here the CDR3 DNA reads TGTGCCTGGAGTCTAAACCGGGGGGTTGATGGCTACACCTTC. Its protein is CAWSLNRGVDGYTF.

V and J are TRBV15 and TRBJ2-3; the D is unclear. The CDR3 covers 17 residues. V lost 5 bases, J lost 2 bases, and 20 bases lay in between. Germline V gene lookup returns CDR1 LNHNV and CDR2 YYDKDF (reference sequence). The DNA for the CDR3 is TGTGCCACCAGCCGAAAATTGGCATCGGTAGTCACAGATACGCAGTATTTT. Translated, it gives CATSRKLASVVTDTQYF.

The chain links TRBV6-2 or TRBV6-3 to TRBJ2-3; D is unclear. Germline values: CDR1 MNHEY, CDR2 SVGEGT. This CDR3 has 13 residues. V was trimmed by 6 bases and J by 2 bases, leaving 9 bases between them. The CDR3 DNA sequence: TGTGCCAGCAGGAGGCAGGCCACAGATACGCAGTATTTT. Translation: CASRRQATDTQYF.

The chain employs TRBV4-3 and TRBJ2-7; D is possibly TRBD2 (6 bases). V lost 4 bases and J 4 bases, leaving 17 bases between the germline ends. The CDR3 has 15 residues. The V gene's germline CDR1 is LGHNA and CDR2 YSLEER. CDR3 in DNA: TGCGCCAGCAGCCCTTATGGCGGGATTGGTTACGAGCAGTACTTC. Its protein is CASSPYGGIGYEQYF.

The chain employs TRBV7-7 and TRBJ2-5; 9 bases are shared with TRBD2. After removal of 4 bases from V and 4 bases from J, the junction contained 4 bases not matched to a gene. This CDR3 contains 14 residues. Germline-derived CDR1 and CDR2 are SSHAT and FNYEAQ (reference sequence). CDR3 residues: CASSYAGGGETQYF. The CDR3 nucleotides are TGTGCCAGCAGCTACGCGGGAGGGGGAGAGACCCAGTACTTC. The entire variable domain, with the rest obtained from reference TRBV7-7 and TRBJ2-5, is as follows: GAGVSQSPRYKVTKRGQDVTLRCDPISSHATLYWYQQALGQGPEFLTYFNYEAQPDKSGLPSDRFSAERPEGSISTLTIQRTEQRDSAMYRCASSYAGGGETQYFGPGTRLLVL.

This rearrangement joins TRBV12-3 or TRBV12-4 to TRBJ2-7; the match to TRBD2 covers 9 bases. This CDR3 has 14 amino acids. Trimming removed 5 bases from V and 2 bases from J; junction bases left unmatched: 4. The CDR3 nucleotides are TGTGCCAGCAGTCAGACTAGCGGACCCTACGAGCAGTACTTC. This codes for CASSQTSGPYEQYF.